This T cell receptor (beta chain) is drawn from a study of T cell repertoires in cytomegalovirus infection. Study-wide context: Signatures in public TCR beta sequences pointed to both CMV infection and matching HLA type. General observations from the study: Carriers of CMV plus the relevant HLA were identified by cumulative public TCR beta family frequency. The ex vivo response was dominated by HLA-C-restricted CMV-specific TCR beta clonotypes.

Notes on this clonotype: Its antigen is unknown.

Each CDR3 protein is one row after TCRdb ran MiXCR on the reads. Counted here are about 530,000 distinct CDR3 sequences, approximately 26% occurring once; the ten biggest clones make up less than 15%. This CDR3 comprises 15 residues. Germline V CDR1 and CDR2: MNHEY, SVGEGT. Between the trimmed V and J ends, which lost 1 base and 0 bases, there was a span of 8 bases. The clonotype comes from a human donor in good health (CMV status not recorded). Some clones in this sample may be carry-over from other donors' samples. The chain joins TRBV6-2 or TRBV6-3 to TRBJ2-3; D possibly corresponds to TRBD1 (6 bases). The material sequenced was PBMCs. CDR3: CASSYFDRSTDTQYF. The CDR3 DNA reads TGTGCCAGCAGTTACTTTGACAGGAGCACAGATACGCAGTATTTT.